The 20 T cell receptor beta chains reported below all come from one sample, sequenced in a study of T cells of healthy individuals. Each CDR3 protein is one row after TCRdb ran MiXCR on the 5' RACE reads. There are 75,000 to 95,000 distinct CDR3 sequences in the sample; about 5% occur only once, and around 6.9% lies in the top ten. The receptors were sampled from a female donor in good health.

Ten or more counts support this clonotype. The chain couples TRBV30 to TRBJ2-1; D is undetermined. Trimming shortened V by 0 bases and J by 5 bases, and 2 bases separated the two germline ends. Per the germline V gene, CDR1 is GTSNPN and CDR2 is SVGIG (reference sequence). The CDR3 covers 11 residues. This chain's CDR3 is CAWSVDNEQFF. The CDR3 DNA is TGTGCCTGGAGTGTCGACAATGAGCAGTTCTTC.

The chain uses TRBV18 and TRBJ1-2; TRBD1 matches 9 bases. V lost 4 bases and J lost 3; bases outside the gene matches: 15. This CDR3 comprises 18 residues. The germline CDR1 and CDR2 sequences are KGHSH and LQKENI. CDR3: CASSLGQGSTFGYYGYTF. Here the CDR3 DNA reads TGTGCCAGCTCACTGGGACAGGGATCCACATTCGGTTACTATGGCTACACCTTC.

This clonotype has ten or more counts. The chain couples TRBV29-1 to TRBJ1-2, with a weak D call TRBD1 (5 bases). The ends were cut back, 2 bases at V and 3 bases at J, with 19 bases in the middle. The germline CDR1 and CDR2 sequences are SQVTM and ANQGSEA. This CDR3 contains 16 residues. CDR3 region: CSVELTGVPSDYGYTF. CDR3 DNA: TGCAGCGTTGAACTAACAGGAGTGCCGTCTGACTATGGCTACACCTTC.

This clonotype came up a few times. The gene calls are TRBV12-3 or TRBV12-4 and TRBJ1-5; 10 positions match TRBD1. The CDR3 has 16 amino acids. V lost 5 bases and J lost 3; bases outside the gene matches: 7. CDR3 nucleotide sequence: TGTGCCAGCAGTCACAGGACAGGGGGTTCCAATCAGCCCCAGCATTTT. It codes for CASSHRTGGSNQPQHF.

The genes are TRBV20-1 and TRBJ1-5, with no clear D. V dropped 5 bases and J dropped 1 base, with 9 bases sitting between them. CDR1 and CDR2 (germline): DFQATT, SNEGSKA (reference sequence). CDR3 size: 13 residues. The CDR3 sequence is CSAVRGSNQPQHF. For the CDR3, the DNA is TGCAGTGCTGTTCGCGGAAGCAATCAGCCCCAGCATTTT.

The CDR3 DNA is TGTGCCAGCTCACGGGGGACTGAGAGGGAACAGTACTTC. Protein: CASSRGTEREQYF. The chain uses TRBV18 and TRBJ2-4, with D possibly matching TRBD2 (6 bases). Trimming removed 4 bases from V and 13 bases from J, with 17 bases in between. The CDR3 loop spans 13 amino acids. Germline values: CDR1 KGHSH, CDR2 LQKENI.

There are many counts of this clonotype. The chain carries TRBV15 and TRBJ1-6, with D perhaps TRBD1 (5 bases). The CDR3 length is 14 residues. Germline V gives CDR1 LNHNV, CDR2 YYDKDF (reference sequence). Trimming shortened V by 0 bases and J by 7 bases, and 7 bases separated the two germline ends. CDR3 protein: CATSREGGNSPLHF. DNA of the CDR3: TGTGCCACCAGCAGAGAGGGGGGAAATTCACCCCTCCACTTT.

This clonotype was observed many times. The chain links TRBV20-1 to TRBJ2-1; 7 bases are shared with TRBD2. The germline gives CDR1 DFQATT, CDR2 SNEGSKA (reference sequence). The CDR3 extends over 13 amino acids. J gave up 0 bases and V 7 bases, and 3 bases lay outside the gene matches. The CDR3 nucleotides read TGCAGTGTGGGCGGGAGCTCCTACAATGAGCAGTTCTTC. This codes for CSVGGSSYNEQFF.

The genes are TRBV27 and TRBJ2-5; a weak D match, TRBD1 (5 bases). The CDR3 has 11 residues. Trimming removed 8 bases from V and 7 bases from J, with 11 bases in between. The V gene's germline CDR1 is MNHEY and CDR2 SMNVEV (reference sequence). The CDR3 loop is CASGRGVTQYF. As DNA, the CDR3 is TGTGCCAGCGGTAGGGGTGTGACCCAGTACTTC.

The rearrangement uses TRBV7-2 and TRBJ2-4; 7 bases map to TRBD2. Germline assignment: CDR1 SGHTA and CDR2 FQGNSA. V shed 3 bases and J 5 bases; nucleotides not matched to a gene: 13. This CDR3 spans 17 amino acids. CDR3 sequence reads: CASSFSWGGPSQNIQYF. CDR3 bases: TGTGCCAGCAGCTTCTCCTGGGGGGGTCCTAGCCAAAACATTCAGTACTTC.

Ten or more counts support this clonotype. This sequence joins TRBV7-9 and TRBJ2-1, with TRBD2 identical over 12 bases. Germline V gives CDR1 SEHNR, CDR2 FQNEAQ (reference sequence). CDR3 length: 18 residues. The V gene end was trimmed by 10 bases and the J gene end by 3 bases; junction bases not matched to a gene: 16. CDR3 amino acids: CATSLRLAGERGYNEQFF. The CDR3 coding sequence is TGTGCCACCTCTCTTCGACTAGCGGGAGAACGGGGCTACAATGAGCAGTTCTTC.

This clonotype was counted at least ten times. This chain uses TRBV4-2 with TRBJ1-3; D is unresolved. V was cut by 1 base and J by 0 bases, with 13 bases left in between. Germline lookup yields CDR1 LGHNA and CDR2 YNFKEQ. This CDR3 region has 17 residues. CDR3 in DNA: TGTGCCAGCAGCCAAGGGAATTTGGACCACTCTGGAAACACCATATATTTT. Protein sequence: CASSQGNLDHSGNTIYF.

This clonotype has a count of ten or more. The J gene is TRBJ1-1, the V gene TRBV20-1, with a tentative D call TRBD1 (6 bases). The CDR3 is 14 amino acids. CDR1 and CDR2 (germline): DFQATT, SNEGSKA (reference sequence). The V gene lost 2 bases and the J gene lost 1 base, with 11 bases spanning the gap. The CDR3 protein is CSARRGGRNTEAFF. CDR3 bases: TGCAGTGCTAGAAGGGGGGGCAGGAACACTGAAGCTTTCTTT.

This clonotype was found many times. J is TRBJ2-1 and V is TRBV7-2; TRBD2 matches at 9 bases. V trimming: 5 bases; J trimming: 4 bases; junction bases outside the gene matches: 9. The germline gives CDR1 SGHTA, CDR2 FQGNSA. The CDR3 spans 16 residues. The CDR3 loop is CASSPNPSGAYNEQFF. The CDR3 bases are TGTGCCAGCAGCCCCAACCCTAGCGGGGCATACAATGAGCAGTTCTTC.

The chain has TRBV20-1 and TRBJ2-3; D uncertain. This CDR3 region has 11 residues. Between the trimmed V and J ends, which lost 5 bases and 3 bases, there was a span of 6 bases. Germline V CDR1 and CDR2: DFQATT, SNEGSKA (reference sequence). The CDR3 DNA reads TGCAGTGCTCCGATTACAGATACGCAGTATTTT. Translation: CSAPITDTQYF.

The sample holds many counts of this clonotype. The V gene is TRBV7-9, the J gene TRBJ2-2, with 15 bases matching TRBD2. V dropped 7 bases and J dropped 4; count of bases not matched to a gene: 10. CDR3 size: 18 residues. CDR1 is SEHNR and CDR2 is FQNEAQ in the germline V gene (reference sequence). The CDR3 sequence is CASTQGGLAGGVTGELFF. The CDR3 DNA reads TGTGCCAGCACCCAGGGGGGACTAGCGGGAGGTGTCACCGGGGAGCTGTTTTTT.

This clonotype was picked up many times. The V gene is TRBV2, the J gene TRBJ1-2, with D tentatively TRBD1 (5 bases). V shed 5 bases and J shed 10 bases, with 20 bases lying between them. The CDR3 is 14 residues long. Germline assignment: CDR1 SNHLY and CDR2 FYNNEI. This CDR3 reads CASSPGRQGSYYTF. CDR3 DNA sequence: TGTGCCAGCAGTCCCGGAAGGCAGGGAAGCTACTACACCTTC.

In its sample, this clonotype was seen many times. The chain has TRBV20-1 and TRBJ2-1; no reliable D call. The germline gives CDR1 DFQATT, CDR2 SNEGSKA (reference sequence). Between the trimmed V and J ends, which lost 4 bases and 7 bases, there was a span of 11 bases. This CDR3 region has 12 residues. The CDR3, as DNA: TGCAGTGCTAAATACCGGGTGAATGAGCAGTTCTTC. This gives the protein CSAKYRVNEQFF.

This clonotype was recorded a few times. The chain carries TRBV7-9 and TRBJ1-3, with 8 bases aligning to TRBD1. Trimming removed 2 bases from V and 4 bases from J; junction bases left unmatched: 4. The CDR3 is 15 residues long. CDR1 and CDR2 from the germline V gene are SEHNR and FQNEAQ (reference sequence). The CDR3 reads CASSLRQGQGNTIYF. The CDR3 DNA is TGTGCCAGCAGCTTAAGACAGGGGCAAGGAAACACCATATATTTT. Using reference TRBV7-9 and TRBJ1-3 for the parts outside the CDR3, the full variable domain is DTGVSQNPRHKITKRGQNVTFRCDPISEHNRLYWYRQTLGQGPEFLTYFQNEAQLEKSRLLSDRFSAERPKGSFSTLEIQRTEQGDSAMYLCASSLRQGQGNTIYFGEGSWLTVV.

This clonotype showed up just a few times. This rearrangement joins TRBV12-3 or TRBV12-4 to TRBJ1-1; no clear D. V lost 4 bases, J lost 6 bases, and 15 bases lay in between. This CDR3 is built from 14 residues. CDR3 residues: CASSSLGRFAEAFF. Here the CDR3 DNA reads TGTGCCAGCAGTTCGTTAGGGCGGTTCGCTGAAGCTTTCTTT.